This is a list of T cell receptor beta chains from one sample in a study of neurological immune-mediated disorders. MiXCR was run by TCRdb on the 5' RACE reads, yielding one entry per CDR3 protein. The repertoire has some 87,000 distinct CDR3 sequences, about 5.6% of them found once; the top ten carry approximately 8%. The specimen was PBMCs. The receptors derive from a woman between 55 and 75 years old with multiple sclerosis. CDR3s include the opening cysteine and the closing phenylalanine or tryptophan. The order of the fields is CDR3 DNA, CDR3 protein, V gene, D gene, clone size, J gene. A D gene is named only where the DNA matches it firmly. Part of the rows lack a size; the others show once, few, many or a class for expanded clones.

CDR3 DNA: TGCGCCAGCAGCTTGGAGTCTGAGCAGTTCTTC
CDR3 protein: CASSLESEQFF
V gene: TRBV5-1
D gene: .
clone size: many
J gene: TRBJ2-1

CDR3 DNA: TGCGCCAGCAGCCCATCCGAAGCAGGCGGGATAAGTGGCACTGAAGCTTTCTTT
CDR3 protein: CASSPSEAGGISGTEAFF
V gene: TRBV5-1
D gene: .
clone size: many
J gene: TRBJ1-1

CDR3 DNA: TGCAGTGCTAGAGAGGTTTCCTACGAGCAGTACTTC
CDR3 protein: CSAREVSYEQYF
V gene: TRBV20-1
D gene: .
clone size: many
J gene: TRBJ2-7

CDR3 DNA: TGTGCCAGCAGCTTGATACAGGGGGCAGGGAATGAGCAGTTCTTC
CDR3 protein: CASSLIQGAGNEQFF
V gene: TRBV5-5
D gene: TRBD1
clone size: many
J gene: TRBJ2-1

CDR3 DNA: TGCAGCGGCCAGCCTAATCCCACAGATACGCAGTATTTT
CDR3 protein: CSGQPNPTDTQYF
V gene: TRBV29-1
D gene: .
clone size: many
J gene: TRBJ2-3

CDR3 DNA: TGCGCCAGCAGCCAAGAACAGGGGGCGGGAGATACGCAGTATTTT
CDR3 protein: CASSQEQGAGDTQYF
V gene: TRBV4-1
D gene: TRBD1
clone size: many
J gene: TRBJ2-3

CDR3 DNA: TGTGCCAGCAGGCCGACAGGGCCCGGCACCGGGGAGCTGTTTTTT
CDR3 protein: CASRPTGPGTGELFF
V gene: TRBV4-2
D gene: TRBD1
clone size: many
J gene: TRBJ2-2

CDR3 DNA: TGCAGTGCCCGGGGGGGACAGAGCAACACTGAAGCTTTCTTT
CDR3 protein: CSARGGQSNTEAFF
V gene: TRBV20-1
D gene: TRBD1
clone size: many
J gene: TRBJ1-1

CDR3 DNA: TGCAGTGCTCCGGCGACAGCAGTAAACACTGAAGCTTTCTTT
CDR3 protein: CSAPATAVNTEAFF
V gene: TRBV20-1
D gene: .
clone size: many
J gene: TRBJ1-1

CDR3 DNA: TGTGCCAGCACCTTGGACAGAGCCTACGAGCAGTACTTC
CDR3 protein: CASTLDRAYEQYF
V gene: TRBV2
D gene: .
clone size: many
J gene: TRBJ2-7

CDR3 DNA: TGTGCCATCAGTGAGAGCGGGGGGGTCTACAATGAGCAGTTCTTC
CDR3 protein: CAISESGGVYNEQFF
V gene: TRBV10-3
D gene: TRBD2
clone size: many
J gene: TRBJ2-1

CDR3 DNA: TGCGCCAGCACCCCCGGGGCTAGCAGCGACGAGCAGTACTTC
CDR3 protein: CASTPGASSDEQYF
V gene: TRBV5-1
D gene: .
clone size: many
J gene: TRBJ2-7

CDR3 DNA: TGTGCCATCAGTGGGGGACTGAATTACAATGAGCAGTTCTTC
CDR3 protein: CAISGGLNYNEQFF
V gene: TRBV10-3
D gene: .
clone size: many
J gene: TRBJ2-1

CDR3 DNA: TGTGCCAGTAATACAGGGGGCCTCCTCTATGGCTACACCTTC
CDR3 protein: CASNTGGLLYGYTF
V gene: TRBV19
D gene: TRBD1
clone size: .
J gene: TRBJ1-2

CDR3 DNA: TGTGCCAGCAGCTTGCTCGAGTCAGGGACTAGCGGGGGTCGGTACGAGCAGTACTTC
CDR3 protein: CASSLLESGTSGGRYEQYF
V gene: TRBV5-8
D gene: TRBD2
clone size: many
J gene: TRBJ2-7

CDR3 DNA: TGTGCCAGCAGCGCAGACCGGGACCCAGAAAAACTGTTTTTT
CDR3 protein: CASSADRDPEKLFF
V gene: TRBV7-9
D gene: .
clone size: many
J gene: TRBJ1-4

CDR3 DNA: TGTGCCAGCAGCCGGGGACAGCTTCGAGAAAAACTGTTTTTT
CDR3 protein: CASSRGQLREKLFF
V gene: TRBV14
D gene: TRBD1
clone size: .
J gene: TRBJ1-4

CDR3 DNA: TGTGCCACCAATCAAATAGCCGGGACAGATACGCAGTATTTT
CDR3 protein: CATNQIAGTDTQYF
V gene: TRBV15
D gene: .
clone size: many
J gene: TRBJ2-3